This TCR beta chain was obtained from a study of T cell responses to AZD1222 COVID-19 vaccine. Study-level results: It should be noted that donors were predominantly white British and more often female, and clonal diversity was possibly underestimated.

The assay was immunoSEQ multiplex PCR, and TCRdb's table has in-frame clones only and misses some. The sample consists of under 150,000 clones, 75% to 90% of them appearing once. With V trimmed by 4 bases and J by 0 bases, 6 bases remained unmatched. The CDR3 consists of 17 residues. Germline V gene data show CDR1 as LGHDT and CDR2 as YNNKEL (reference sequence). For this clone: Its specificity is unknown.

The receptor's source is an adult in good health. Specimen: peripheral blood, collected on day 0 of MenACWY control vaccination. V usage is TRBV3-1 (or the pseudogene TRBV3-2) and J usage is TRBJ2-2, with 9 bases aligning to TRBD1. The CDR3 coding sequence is TGTGCCAGCAGCCGTATTACAGGGGGCCCGAACACCGGGGAGCTGTTTTTT. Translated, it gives CASSRITGGPNTGELFF.